A single sample is the source of the 24 T cell receptor beta chains below, sequenced in a study of cytomegalovirus exposure and HLA in healthy donors. The primer mix had 60 Vbeta and 13 Jbeta primers. Method: immunoSEQ multiplex PCR; TCRdb's copy keeps in-frame clones and lacks some. Here the sample spans about 110,000 clones, about three quarters being singletons. Sequencing was carried out using PBMCs. These receptors were taken from a woman aged 40 to 49 in good health and CMV-seropositive.

Only a few counts were recorded for this clone. V is TRBV2 and J is TRBJ1-5; no clear D gene. The V end lost 6 bases, the J end lost 10 bases, and 16 bases lay between the germline ends. Germline loops: CDR1 SNHLY, CDR2 FYNNEI. The CDR3 extends over 13 amino acids. Written as DNA, the CDR3 is TGTGCCAGCAGCCCCGGAGGCCTCCAACCCCAGCATTTT. It encodes CASSPGGLQPQHF.

This sequence joins TRBV29-1 and TRBJ2-7, with D perhaps matching TRBD1 (7 bases). Trimming stripped 7 bases from V and 4 bases from J, with 14 bases between. The CDR3 spans 12 residues. CDR1 and CDR2 (germline): SQVTM, ANQGSEA. CDR3 loop: CSATGAGYEQYF. In nucleotides, the CDR3 is TGCAGCGCAACAGGGGCGGGATACGAGCAGTACTTC.

The table lists this clone with a few counts. The chain couples TRBV7-6 to TRBJ2-1; D might be TRBD2 (6 bases). The length of the CDR3 is 14 residues. The V end lost 5 bases, the J end lost 4 bases, and 12 bases lay between the germline ends. Germline V gene data show CDR1 as SGHVS and CDR2 as FNYEAQ. The CDR3 DNA reads TGTGCCAGCAGCGCGGCCGGGGGTTACAATGAGCAGTTCTTC. As protein: CASSAAGGYNEQFF.

The chain has TRBV5-4 and TRBJ2-5, with a possible D match to TRBD2 (5 bases). V gave up 1 base and J gave up 5 bases, with 9 bases separating them. The CDR3 runs 13 residues. Germline V gives CDR1 SGHNT, CDR2 YYREEE (reference sequence). The DNA for the CDR3 is TGTGCCAGCAGCTTGAGGAGCGGCGAGACCCAGTACTTC. It yields the protein CASSLRSGETQYF.

This clone occurred a few times. The rearrangement uses TRBV7-2 and TRBJ1-1; a weak D match, TRBD1 (6 bases). CDR1 SGHTA and CDR2 FQGNSA come from the germline V gene. Trimming stripped 4 bases from V and 3 bases from J, with 18 bases between. This CDR3 contains 16 residues. The CDR3 reads CASSSSFPGDDTEAFF. DNA for the CDR3: TGTGCCAGCAGCTCCTCCTTTCCAGGGGATGACACTGAAGCTTTCTTT.

V and J are TRBV27 and TRBJ1-2; TRBD1 matches at 11 bases. The V segment lost 8 bases and the J segment 6 bases; nucleotides outside the gene matches: 8. The CDR3 runs to 14 residues. In germline, CDR1 is MNHEY, CDR2 SMNVEV (reference sequence). The CDR3 here is CASSGQGAVNGYTF. The DNA of the CDR3 is TGTGCCAGCTCCGGACAGGGGGCTGTCAATGGCTACACCTTC.

The genes are TRBV5-4 and TRBJ2-2; 10 bases match TRBD1. Per germline, CDR1 SGHNT and CDR2 YYREEE (reference sequence). The CDR3 totals 15 residues. V trimming: 3 bases; J trimming: 7 bases; junction bases outside the gene matches: 6. In DNA, the CDR3 is TGTGCCAGCAGCTCCCCCGGGACAGGGGTCGGGGAGCTGTTTTTT. Amino acid sequence: CASSSPGTGVGELFF.

This chain uses TRBV5-4 with TRBJ1-5, with a weak D call TRBD1 (6 bases). Germline values: CDR1 SGHNT, CDR2 YYREEE (reference sequence). The V and J ends lost 0 bases and 7 bases respectively, with 11 bases between them. The CDR3 loop spans 14 amino acids. The CDR3 here is CASSLEGEGQPQHF. CDR3 DNA sequence: TGTGCCAGCAGCTTGGAGGGGGAGGGGCAGCCCCAGCATTTT.

The chain carries TRBV5-1 and TRBJ1-2; a weak D match, TRBD1 (6 bases). V lost 4 bases, J lost 2 bases, and 15 bases lay in between. Germline V gives CDR1 SGHRS, CDR2 YFSETQ. The CDR3 is made up of 15 amino acids. For the CDR3, the DNA is TGCGCCAGCAGCGGGGGGGACACCGTAAACTATGGCTACACCTTC. As protein: CASSGGDTVNYGYTF.

The genes are TRBV4-3 and TRBJ2-1, with D possibly TRBD2 on 6 matching bases. The V end lost 2 bases, the J end lost 3 bases, and 11 bases lay between the germline ends. Germline-derived CDR1 and CDR2 are LGHNA and YSLEER. The CDR3 sequence is 15 residues long. The CDR3 sequence is CASSQRETSYNEQFF. CDR3 bases: TGCGCCAGCAGCCAAAGAGAGACTAGCTACAATGAGCAGTTCTTC.

The V call is TRBV9, the J call TRBJ2-1; 9 bases match TRBD1. The CDR3 has 15 residues. Germline V gene sequence: CDR1 SGDLS, CDR2 YYNGEE. Trimming took 3 bases from V and 8 from J; bases not matched to a gene: 9. The DNA of the CDR3 is TGTGCCAGCAGCGCGACCAGGGACAGGGTACATGAGCAGTTCTTC. It is translated as CASSATRDRVHEQFF.

This clone has a single count. The chain carries TRBV27 and TRBJ2-5, with D possibly matching TRBD2 (6 bases). With 8 bases removed from V and 3 bases from J, the gap between germline ends came to 13 bases. The CDR3 consists of 13 residues. Germline V CDR1 and CDR2: MNHEY, SMNVEV (reference sequence). In nucleotides, the CDR3 is TGTGCCAGCGGCTCATGGGGGGAAGAGACCCAGTACTTC. Amino acids: CASGSWGEETQYF.

This chain connects TRBV7-2 to TRBJ2-7; 7 bases are a match to TRBD2. V was clipped by 3 bases and J by 4 bases; unmatched bases: 12. Germline CDR1 reads SGHTA; CDR2 reads FQGNSA. The CDR3 runs to 16 residues. CDR3 sequence: CASSFLLGGGFYEQYF. Written as DNA, the CDR3 is TGTGCCAGCAGCTTCCTCCTCGGCGGGGGTTTTTACGAGCAGTACTTC.

CDR3 bases: TGTGCCAGCAGCGTTTCGGCACAGGGGGTTGAAAAACTGTTTTTT. This translates into CASSVSAQGVEKLFF. The V and J genes are TRBV9 and TRBJ1-4; TRBD1 matches 8 bases. The junction had 7 bases not matched to a gene; V was cut back by 2 bases and J by 7 bases. CDR1 is SGDLS, CDR2 YYNGEE, per germline. The CDR3 length is 15 residues.

This chain joins TRBV6-5 and TRBJ1-1, with 9 positions matching TRBD1. J lost 4 bases, V lost 10 bases, and 7 bases had no gene match. This CDR3 region has 13 residues. CDR1 MNHEY and CDR2 SVGAGI come from the germline V gene. CDR3 nucleotide sequence: TGTGCCACCAGAGACAGGGGGGGCACTGAAGCTTTCTTT. Residues: CATRDRGGTEAFF.

The rearrangement joins TRBV7-2 to TRBJ2-3; TRBD1 matches at 8 bases. From germline, CDR1 is SGHTA and CDR2 FQGNSA. This CDR3 is built from 13 residues. V lost 5 bases to trimming and J lost 4 bases; unmatched junction nucleotides: 2. CDR3 nucleotides: TGTGCCAGCAGCGACAGGGGCGCAGATACGCAGTATTTT. Protein: CASSDRGADTQYF.

The CDR3 reads CASSLAGTANSPLHF. Here the CDR3 DNA reads TGCGCCAGCAGCTTGGCCGGGACAGCCAATTCACCCCTCCACTTT. This sequence joins TRBV5-1 and TRBJ1-6; 7 bases align to TRBD1. Germline assignment: CDR1 SGHRS and CDR2 YFSETQ. With V trimmed by 0 bases and J by 7 bases, 4 bases remained unmatched. This CDR3 has 15 amino acids.

This clone was seen once. This chain uses TRBV27 with TRBJ2-6; D may be TRBD1 (5 bases). V lost 6 bases, J lost 1 base, and 10 bases lay in between. Looked up from germline, CDR1 is MNHEY and CDR2 is SMNVEV (reference sequence). There are 15 residues in the CDR3. CDR3 DNA sequence: TGTGCCAGCAGCTCCCCAGGGTCTGGGGCCAACGTCCTGACTTTC. It translates to CASSSPGSGANVLTF.

This clone has just a few counts. The genes are TRBV5-1 and TRBJ2-4; the match to TRBD1 covers 7 bases. Germline CDR1 reads SGHRS; CDR2 reads YFSETQ. V lost 4 bases to trimming and J lost 6 bases; unmatched junction nucleotides: 10. This CDR3 spans 15 amino acids. The CDR3, as DNA: TGCGCCAGCAGCCAAATACCCGGGACAGCAAACATTCAGTACTTC. Amino acids: CASSQIPGTANIQYF. The full variable domain, completed using reference TRBV5-1 and TRBJ2-4, is KAGVTQTPRYLIKTRGQQVTLSCSPISGHRSVSWYQQTPGQGLQFLFEYFSETQRNKGNFPGRFSGRQFSNSRSEMNVSTLELGDSALYLCASSQIPGTANIQYFGAGTRLSVL.

For the CDR3, the DNA is TGTGCCAGCAGCTCCGGGGTTATGGACACCGGGGAGCTGTTTTTT. Protein product: CASSSGVMDTGELFF. The rearrangement links TRBV5-4 to TRBJ2-2; a possible D gene is TRBD2 (5 bases). The CDR3 has 15 residues. Between the trimmed V and J ends, which lost 3 bases and 3 bases, there was a span of 12 bases. Germline assignment: CDR1 SGHNT and CDR2 YYREEE (reference sequence).

This sequence joins TRBV7-9 and TRBJ2-7, with D tentatively TRBD1 (6 bases). Germline V CDR1 and CDR2: SEHNR, FQNEAQ (reference sequence). The length of the CDR3 is 14 residues. V was cut by 1 base and J by 2 bases, with 9 bases left in between. Here the CDR3 reads CASSLVAGAYEQYF. The CDR3 DNA sequence: TGTGCCAGCAGCTTAGTTGCAGGGGCCTACGAGCAGTACTTC. Variable domain in full (rest from reference TRBV7-9 and TRBJ2-7): DTGVSQNPRHKITKRGQNVTFRCDPISEHNRLYWYRQTLGQGPEFLTYFQNEAQLEKSRLLSDRFSAERPKGSFSTLEIQRTEQGDSAMYLCASSLVAGAYEQYFGPGTRLTVT.

This clone turned up a few times. The chain couples TRBV15 to TRBJ2-7, with 8 bases identical to TRBD1. CDR1 LNHNV and CDR2 YYDKDF come from the germline V gene (reference sequence). Germline trimming cut 1 base from V and 5 bases from J; bases unmatched to any gene: 13. This CDR3 spans 17 amino acids. This CDR3 reads CATSRAIRTGQMDEQYF. CDR3 nucleotide sequence: TGTGCCACCAGCAGAGCCATTAGGACAGGGCAAATGGACGAGCAGTACTTC.

The J gene is TRBJ1-5, the V gene TRBV25-1, with D hard to call. Between the trimmed V and J ends, which lost 3 bases and 5 bases, there was a span of 14 bases. This CDR3 contains 15 residues. Germline V CDR1 and CDR2: MGHDK, SYGVNS. CDR3 protein: CASSEAWERHQPQHF. The CDR3 region has the DNA TGTGCCAGCAGTGAGGCCTGGGAGCGCCATCAGCCCCAGCATTTT.

The sample holds a few counts of this clone. The chain joins TRBV7-6 to TRBJ1-1; D perhaps matches TRBD1 (6 bases). The CDR3 consists of 13 residues. CDR1 is SGHVS, CDR2 FNYEAQ, per germline. Trimming left V 5 bases short and J 6 bases short, with 13 bases between. The CDR3: CASSHQGPAEAFF. CDR3 nucleotide sequence: TGTGCCAGCAGCCATCAGGGGCCCGCTGAAGCTTTCTTT.